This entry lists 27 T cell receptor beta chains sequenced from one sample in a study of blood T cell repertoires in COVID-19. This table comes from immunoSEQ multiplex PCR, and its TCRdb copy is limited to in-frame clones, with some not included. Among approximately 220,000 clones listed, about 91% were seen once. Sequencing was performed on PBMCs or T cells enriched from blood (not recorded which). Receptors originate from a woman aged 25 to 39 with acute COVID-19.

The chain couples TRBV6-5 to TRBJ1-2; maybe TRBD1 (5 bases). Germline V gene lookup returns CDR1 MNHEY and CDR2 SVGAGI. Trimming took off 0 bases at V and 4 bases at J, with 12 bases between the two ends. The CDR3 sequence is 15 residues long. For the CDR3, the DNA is TGTGCCAGCAGTTACTCGCGGGGGACCGGCTATGGCTACACCTTC. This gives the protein CASSYSRGTGYGYTF.

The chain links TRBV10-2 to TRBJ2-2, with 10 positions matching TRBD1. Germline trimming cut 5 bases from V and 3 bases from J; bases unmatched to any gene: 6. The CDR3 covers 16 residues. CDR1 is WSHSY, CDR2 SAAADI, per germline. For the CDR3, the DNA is TGCGCCAGCAGTCCCGACAGGGGGCTTGACACCGGGGAGCTGTTTTTT. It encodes CASSPDRGLDTGELFF.

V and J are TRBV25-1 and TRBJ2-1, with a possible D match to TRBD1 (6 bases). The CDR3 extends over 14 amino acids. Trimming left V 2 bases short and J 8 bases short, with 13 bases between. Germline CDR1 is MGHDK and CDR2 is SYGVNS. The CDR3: CASSEPGRGHEQFF. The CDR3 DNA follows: TGTGCCAGCAGTGAACCTGGCAGGGGCCATGAGCAGTTCTTC.

CDR3 coding DNA: TGTGCCAGCAGCCAAGCAGAATTCACTGAAGCTTTCTTT. This codes for CASSQAEFTEAFF. The chain employs TRBV3-1 (or the pseudogene TRBV3-2) and TRBJ1-1; D remains ambiguous. V was pared by 1 base and J by 4 bases, with 7 bases between. This CDR3 comprises 13 residues. Germline loops: CDR1 LGHDT, CDR2 YNNKEL (reference sequence).

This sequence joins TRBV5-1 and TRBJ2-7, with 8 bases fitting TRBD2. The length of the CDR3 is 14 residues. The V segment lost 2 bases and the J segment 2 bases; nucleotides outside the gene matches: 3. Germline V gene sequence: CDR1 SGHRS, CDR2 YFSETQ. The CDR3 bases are TGCGCCAGCAGCTTACGGGGGGGAGCCTACGAGCAGTACTTC. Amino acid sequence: CASSLRGGAYEQYF. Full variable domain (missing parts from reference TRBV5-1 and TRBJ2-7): KAGVTQTPRYLIKTRGQQVTLSCSPISGHRSVSWYQQTPGQGLQFLFEYFSETQRNKGNFPGRFSGRQFSNSRSEMNVSTLELGDSALYLCASSLRGGAYEQYFGPGTRLTVT.

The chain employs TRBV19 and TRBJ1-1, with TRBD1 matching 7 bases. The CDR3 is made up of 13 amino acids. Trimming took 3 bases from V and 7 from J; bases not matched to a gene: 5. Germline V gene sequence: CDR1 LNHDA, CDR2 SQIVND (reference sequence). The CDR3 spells CASSITGDGEAFF. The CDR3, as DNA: TGTGCCAGTAGTATCACAGGGGATGGTGAAGCTTTCTTT. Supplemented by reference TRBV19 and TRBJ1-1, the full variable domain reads DGGITQSPKYLFRKEGQNVTLSCEQNLNHDAMYWYRQDPGQGLRLIYYSQIVNDFQKGDIAEGYSVSREKKESFPLTVTSAQKNPTAFYLCASSITGDGEAFFGQGTRLTVV.

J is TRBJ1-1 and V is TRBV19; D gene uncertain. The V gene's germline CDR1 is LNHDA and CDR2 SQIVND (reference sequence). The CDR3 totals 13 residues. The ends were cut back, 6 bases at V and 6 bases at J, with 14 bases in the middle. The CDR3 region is CASSRARGPEAFF. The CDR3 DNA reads TGTGCCAGTAGCCGAGCCCGAGGCCCTGAAGCTTTCTTT.

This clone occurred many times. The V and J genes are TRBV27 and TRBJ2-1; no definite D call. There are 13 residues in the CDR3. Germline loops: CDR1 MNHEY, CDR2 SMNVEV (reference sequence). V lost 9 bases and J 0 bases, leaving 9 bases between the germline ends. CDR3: CASYTRSYNEQFF. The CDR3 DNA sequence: TGTGCCAGTTACACCCGCTCCTACAATGAGCAGTTCTTC.

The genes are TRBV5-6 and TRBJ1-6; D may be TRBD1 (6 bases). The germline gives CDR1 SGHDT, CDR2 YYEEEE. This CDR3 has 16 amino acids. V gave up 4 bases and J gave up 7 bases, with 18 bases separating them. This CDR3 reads CASSLQFRTANSPLHF. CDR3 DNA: TGTGCCAGCAGCCTACAATTCCGGACAGCCAATTCACCCCTCCACTTT.

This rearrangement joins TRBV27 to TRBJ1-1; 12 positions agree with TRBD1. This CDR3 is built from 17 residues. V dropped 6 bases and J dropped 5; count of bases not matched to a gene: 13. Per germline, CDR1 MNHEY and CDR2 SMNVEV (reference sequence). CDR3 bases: TGTGCCAGCAGATTAGGGACAGGGGGCAATGATTGGACTGAAGCTTTCTTT. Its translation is CASRLGTGGNDWTEAFF.

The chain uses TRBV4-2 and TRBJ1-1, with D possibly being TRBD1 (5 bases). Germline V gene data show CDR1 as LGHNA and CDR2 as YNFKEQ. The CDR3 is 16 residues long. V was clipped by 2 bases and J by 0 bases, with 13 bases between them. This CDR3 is CASSQSGSGMNTEAFF. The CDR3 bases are TGTGCCAGCAGCCAATCCGGGTCAGGGATGAACACTGAAGCTTTCTTT.

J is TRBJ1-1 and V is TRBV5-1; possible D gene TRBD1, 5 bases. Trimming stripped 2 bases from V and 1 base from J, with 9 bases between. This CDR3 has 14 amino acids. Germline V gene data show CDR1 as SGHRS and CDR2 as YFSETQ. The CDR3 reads CASSFDSTNTEAFF. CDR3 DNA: TGCGCCAGCAGCTTTGACAGTACGAACACTGAAGCTTTCTTT.

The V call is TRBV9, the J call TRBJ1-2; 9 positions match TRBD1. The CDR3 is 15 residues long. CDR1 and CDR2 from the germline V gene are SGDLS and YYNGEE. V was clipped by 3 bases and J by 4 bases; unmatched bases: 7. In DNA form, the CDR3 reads TGTGCCAGCAGCGAACCCGGGACAGGGCGCTATGGCTACACCTTC. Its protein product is CASSEPGTGRYGYTF.

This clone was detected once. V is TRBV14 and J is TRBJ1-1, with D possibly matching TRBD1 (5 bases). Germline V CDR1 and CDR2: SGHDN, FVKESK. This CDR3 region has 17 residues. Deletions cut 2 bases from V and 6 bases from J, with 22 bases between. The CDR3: CASSQTEGPYFDPEAFF. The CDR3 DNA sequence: TGTGCCAGCAGCCAAACGGAGGGGCCGTACTTCGACCCTGAAGCTTTCTTT.

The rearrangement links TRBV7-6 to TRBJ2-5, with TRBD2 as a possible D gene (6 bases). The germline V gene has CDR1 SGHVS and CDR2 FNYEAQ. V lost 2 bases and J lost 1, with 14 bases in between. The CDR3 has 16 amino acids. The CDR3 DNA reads TGTGCCAGCAGCTTATATCTGGCGGGGCGCCAAGAGACCCAGTACTTC. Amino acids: CASSLYLAGRQETQYF.

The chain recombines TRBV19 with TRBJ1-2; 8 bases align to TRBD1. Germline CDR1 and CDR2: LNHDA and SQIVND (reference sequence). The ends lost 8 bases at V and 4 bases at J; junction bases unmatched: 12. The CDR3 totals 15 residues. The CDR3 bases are TGTGCCAGTCGGAACGGACAGGGATCGATCTATGGCTACACCTTC. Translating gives CASRNGQGSIYGYTF.

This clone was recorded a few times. CDR3: CASSSSTLEAFF. The CDR3 DNA follows: TGTGCCAGCAGTTCCTCGACTCTCGAAGCTTTCTTT. The rearrangement joins TRBV27 to TRBJ1-1; D uncertain. The CDR3 has 12 residues. CDR1 MNHEY and CDR2 SMNVEV come from the germline V gene (reference sequence). V was cut by 4 bases and J by 8 bases, with 11 bases left in between.

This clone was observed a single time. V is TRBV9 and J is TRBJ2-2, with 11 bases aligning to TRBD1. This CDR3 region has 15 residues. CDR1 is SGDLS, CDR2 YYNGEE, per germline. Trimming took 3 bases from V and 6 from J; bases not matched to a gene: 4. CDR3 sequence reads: CASSAGQGAPGELFF. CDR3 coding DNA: TGTGCCAGCAGCGCCGGACAGGGGGCGCCCGGGGAGCTGTTTTTT.

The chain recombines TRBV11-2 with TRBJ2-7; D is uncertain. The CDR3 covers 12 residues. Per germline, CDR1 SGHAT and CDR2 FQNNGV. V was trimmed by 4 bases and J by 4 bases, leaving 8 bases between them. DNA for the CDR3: TGTGCCAGCAGCTCTCAGAGGTACGAGCAGTACTTC. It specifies CASSSQRYEQYF.

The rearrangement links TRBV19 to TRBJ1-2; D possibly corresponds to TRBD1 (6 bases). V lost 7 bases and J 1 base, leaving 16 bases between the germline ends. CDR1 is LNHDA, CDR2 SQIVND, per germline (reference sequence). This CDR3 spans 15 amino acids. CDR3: CASTETGTLNYGYTF. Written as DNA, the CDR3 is TGTGCCAGTACGGAAACAGGGACCCTTAACTATGGCTACACCTTC.

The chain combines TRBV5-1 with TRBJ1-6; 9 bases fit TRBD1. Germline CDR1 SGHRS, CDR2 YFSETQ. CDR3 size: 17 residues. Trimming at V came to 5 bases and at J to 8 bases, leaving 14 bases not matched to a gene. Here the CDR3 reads CASSRTGVDRGYSPLHF. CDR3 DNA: TGCGCCAGCAGTCGTACCGGAGTGGACAGGGGTTATTCACCCCTCCACTTT.

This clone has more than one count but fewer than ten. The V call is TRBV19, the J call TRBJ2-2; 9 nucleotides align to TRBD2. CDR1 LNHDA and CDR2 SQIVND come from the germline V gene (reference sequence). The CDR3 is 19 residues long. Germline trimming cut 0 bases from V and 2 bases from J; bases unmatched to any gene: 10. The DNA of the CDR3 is TGTGCCAGTAGTATAGACCTAGCGGGACCCCCCGATAACACCGGGGAGCTGTTTTTT. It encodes CASSIDLAGPPDNTGELFF.

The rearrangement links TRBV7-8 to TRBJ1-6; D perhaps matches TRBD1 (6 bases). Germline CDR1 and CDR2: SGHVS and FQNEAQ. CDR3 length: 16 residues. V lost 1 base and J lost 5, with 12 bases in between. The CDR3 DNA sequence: TGTGCCAGCAGCTTAGAAGCAGGGGTGAATAATTCACCCCTCCACTTT. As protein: CASSLEAGVNNSPLHF.

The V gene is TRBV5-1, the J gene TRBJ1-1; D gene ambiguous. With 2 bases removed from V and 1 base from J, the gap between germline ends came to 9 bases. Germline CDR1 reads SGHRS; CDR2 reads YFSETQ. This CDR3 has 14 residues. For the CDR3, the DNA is TGCGCCAGCAGCTTCATCCGGGGGAACACTGAAGCTTTCTTT. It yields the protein CASSFIRGNTEAFF.

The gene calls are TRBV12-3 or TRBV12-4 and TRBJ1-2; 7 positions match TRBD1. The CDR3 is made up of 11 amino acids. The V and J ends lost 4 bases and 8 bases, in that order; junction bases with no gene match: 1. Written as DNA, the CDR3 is TGTGCCAGCAGTTCCAGGGGGGGCTACACCTTC. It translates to CASSSRGGYTF.

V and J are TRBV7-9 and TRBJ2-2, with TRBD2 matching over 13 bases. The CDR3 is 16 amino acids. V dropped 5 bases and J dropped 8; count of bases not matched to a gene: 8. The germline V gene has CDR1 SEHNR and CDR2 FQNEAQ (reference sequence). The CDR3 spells CASSLGTSGESGELFF. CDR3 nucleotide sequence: TGTGCCAGCAGCCTCGGGACTAGCGGGGAATCGGGGGAGCTGTTTTTT.

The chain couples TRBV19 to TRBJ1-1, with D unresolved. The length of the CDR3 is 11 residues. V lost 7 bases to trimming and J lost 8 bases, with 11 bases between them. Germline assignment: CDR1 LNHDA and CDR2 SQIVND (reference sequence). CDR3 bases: TGTGCCAGTACCTGGAGCATAGAAGCTTTCTTT. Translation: CASTWSIEAFF.